This entry lists 30 T cell receptor beta chains sequenced from one sample in a study of blood T cell repertoires in COVID-19. Method: immunoSEQ multiplex PCR; TCRdb's copy keeps in-frame clones and lacks some. The table shows some 270,000 clones, with 85% to 90% occurring only once. The sequencing input was PBMCs or T cells enriched from blood (not recorded which). All receptors derive from a woman in her 30s with acute COVID-19.

V is TRBV7-3 and J is TRBJ2-1; 12 bases agree with TRBD2. CDR3 length: 15 amino acids. CDR1 and CDR2 (germline): SGHTA, FQGTGA. Losses at the gene ends were 0 bases for V and 6 bases for J; bases not matched to a gene: 0. CDR3: CASSLTGLAGNEQFF. CDR3 nucleotides: TGTGCCAGCAGCTTAACGGGACTAGCGGGCAATGAGCAGTTCTTC.

This CDR3 reads CASSLDRQTQYF. As DNA, the CDR3 is TGCGCCAGCAGCTTGGACAGACAGACCCAGTACTTC. The chain has TRBV5-1 and TRBJ2-5; D is undetermined. V shed 0 bases and J shed 6 bases, with 6 bases lying between them. Germline V CDR1 and CDR2: SGHRS, YFSETQ. The CDR3 is made up of 12 amino acids.

The V call is TRBV4-1, the J call TRBJ2-7; D remains unclear. The CDR3 length is 12 residues. The V and J ends lost 1 base and 6 bases respectively, with 7 bases between them. Germline CDR1 is MGHRA and CDR2 is YSYEKL. The CDR3: CASSQASGEQYF. As DNA, the CDR3 is TGCGCCAGCAGCCAAGCGTCCGGCGAGCAGTACTTC.

In this sample, this clone turned up a few times. J is TRBJ2-7 and V is TRBV29-1, with 8 bases matching TRBD1. Germline loops: CDR1 SQVTM, CDR2 ANQGSEA. The CDR3 is 14 amino acids. The junction had 5 bases not matched to a gene; V was cut back by 1 base and J by 3 bases. The CDR3 is CSVEVGTGYYEQYF. The DNA for the CDR3 is TGCAGCGTTGAAGTAGGGACAGGCTACTACGAGCAGTACTTC.

The chain links TRBV27 to TRBJ1-6, with 10 bases matching TRBD1. Germline CDR1 and CDR2: MNHEY and SMNVEV (reference sequence). The length of the CDR3 is 16 residues. Trimming removed 5 bases from V and 10 bases from J; junction bases left unmatched: 11. CDR3 residues: CASSQEPTGGRSPLHF. CDR3 coding DNA: TGTGCCAGCAGTCAAGAGCCGACAGGGGGCAGATCACCCCTCCACTTT.

The rearrangement joins TRBV4-1 to TRBJ2-4; possible D gene TRBD2, 7 bases. CDR1 and CDR2 from the germline V gene are MGHRA and YSYEKL. CDR3 length: 15 amino acids. The V and J ends lost 1 base and 5 bases respectively, with 12 bases between them. The CDR3 sequence is CASSQVGGGQNIQYF. The CDR3 DNA reads as TGCGCCAGCAGCCAAGTGGGAGGGGGGCAAAACATTCAGTACTTC.

The V gene is TRBV28, the J gene TRBJ2-4; 12 bases map to TRBD1. The trim removed 6 bases at V and 5 bases at J, leaving 11 bases unmatched. Germline loops: CDR1 MDHEN, CDR2 SYDVKM. The length of the CDR3 is 17 residues. The CDR3 DNA sequence: TGTGCCAGCAGGGTTCCGGGGACAGGGGGCGTTGAAAACATTCAGTACTTC. Its protein product is CASRVPGTGGVENIQYF.

The chain combines TRBV6-4 with TRBJ2-1; TRBD1 matches 12 bases. Germline-derived CDR1 and CDR2 are MRHNA and SNTAGT. The junction had 4 bases not matched to a gene; V was cut back by 3 bases and J by 7 bases. The CDR3 length is 15 residues. CDR3 nucleotides: TGTGCCAGCAGTGAGGGACAGGGGGCTAATAATGAGCAGTTCTTC. Translation gives CASSEGQGANNEQFF.

The V call is TRBV15, the J call TRBJ2-3, with 7 bases fitting TRBD2. V lost 0 bases, J lost 3 bases, and 0 bases stayed unmatched. This CDR3 contains 14 residues. Germline V CDR1 and CDR2: LNHNV, YYDKDF (reference sequence). CDR3 coding DNA: TGTGCCACCAGCAGAGAGCGGGAGACAGATACGCAGTATTTT. It yields the protein CATSRERETDTQYF.

This chain links TRBV29-1 with TRBJ2-7; D might be TRBD2 (6 bases). The germline gives CDR1 SQVTM, CDR2 ANQGSEA. The CDR3 contains 14 residues. V shed 7 bases and J shed 3 bases, with 19 bases lying between them. CDR3 amino acids: CSAETRKDRYEQYF. The CDR3 nucleotides are TGCAGCGCCGAGACTAGGAAGGACCGCTACGAGCAGTACTTC.

V usage is TRBV27 and J usage is TRBJ2-1; tentatively, D is TRBD1 (6 bases). The V end lost 3 bases, the J end lost 4 bases, and 13 bases lay between the germline ends. From germline, CDR1 is MNHEY and CDR2 SMNVEV (reference sequence). This CDR3 has 15 amino acids. CDR3 sequence: CASSFVRTVYNEQFF. In nucleotides, the CDR3 is TGTGCCAGCAGTTTCGTAAGGACAGTATACAATGAGCAGTTCTTC.

This clone was found once. V is TRBV7-9 and J is TRBJ1-4; 8 bases are shared with TRBD1. This CDR3 is 14 amino acids long. V gave up 5 bases and J gave up 8 bases; unmatched junction bases: 7. Germline CDR1 reads SEHNR; CDR2 reads FQNEAQ (reference sequence). The CDR3, as DNA: TGTGCCAGCAGCCCCGGAGGGACAGGCGAAAAACTGTTTTTT. Its protein is CASSPGGTGEKLFF.

As regards this clone: The sample contains more than one DNA sequence encoding this CDR3. This chain links TRBV28 with TRBJ1-5; the D is unclear. V was trimmed by 6 bases and J by 4 bases, leaving 10 bases between them. The CDR3 runs to 13 residues. Germline V gene sequence: CDR1 MDHEN, CDR2 SYDVKM. CDR3 DNA sequence: TGTGCCAGCAGCCCCACGGGAAATCAGCCCCAGCATTTT. It specifies CASSPTGNQPQHF.

The gene calls are TRBV4-1 and TRBJ2-5; 8 nucleotides match TRBD2. V lost 9 bases to trimming and J lost 4 bases; unmatched junction nucleotides: 7. This CDR3 region has 13 residues. CDR1 is MGHRA and CDR2 is YSYEKL in the germline V gene. The CDR3 loop reads CASRGLGLETQYF. As DNA, the CDR3 is TGCGCCAGTCGGGGACTAGGATTAGAGACCCAGTACTTC.

The rearrangement joins TRBV7-2 to TRBJ1-1, with unresolved D. V was trimmed by 3 bases and J by 1 base, leaving 9 bases between them. The CDR3 is made up of 14 amino acids. Germline CDR1 reads SGHTA; CDR2 reads FQGNSA. The CDR3 DNA is TGTGCCAGCAGCTTGCAGTCAACGAACACTGAAGCTTTCTTT. It is translated as CASSLQSTNTEAFF.

This chain links TRBV7-7 with TRBJ2-1; 8 bases agree with TRBD2. J was trimmed by 8 bases and V by 2 bases; bases with no gene match: 8. From germline, CDR1 is SSHAT and CDR2 FNYEAQ (reference sequence). The CDR3 loop spans 15 amino acids. CDR3 residues: CASSLQAGGPYEQFF. The CDR3 DNA is TGTGCCAGCAGCTTACAGGCGGGAGGCCCCTATGAGCAGTTCTTC.

Comment on this clone: Distinct nucleotide sequences in the sample also encode this CDR3. The chain links TRBV4-3 to TRBJ2-7; 13 positions agree with TRBD2. This CDR3 has 18 residues. The germline CDR1 and CDR2 sequences are LGHNA and YSLEER. V was clipped by 4 bases and J by 0 bases; unmatched bases: 9. The CDR3 region has the DNA TGCGCCAGCAGCCCTCCCGGGACTAGCGGGAAAAGCTCCTACGAGCAGTACTTC. It is translated as CASSPPGTSGKSSYEQYF.

The chain links TRBV5-4 to TRBJ2-1; 10 bases align to TRBD2. The junction had 8 bases not matched to a gene; V was cut back by 5 bases and J by 0 bases. The CDR3 runs to 17 residues. Per the germline V gene, CDR1 is SGHNT and CDR2 is YYREEE (reference sequence). DNA of the CDR3: TGTGCCAGCAGGTCGTCACTAGCGGGGAGCTCCTACAATGAGCAGTTCTTC. Protein product: CASRSSLAGSSYNEQFF.

The V call is TRBV5-4, the J call TRBJ2-7; the D gene is possibly TRBD2 (6 bases). Trimming removed 5 bases at V and 0 bases at J, with 15 bases between. In germline, CDR1 is SGHNT, CDR2 YYREEE (reference sequence). The CDR3 is 15 amino acids. The CDR3 loop reads CASSPGTPSSYEQYF. The CDR3 nucleotides read TGTGCCAGCAGTCCCGGGACTCCAAGCTCCTACGAGCAGTACTTC. The variable domain in full, with the rest retrieved from reference TRBV5-4 and TRBJ2-7, is ETGVTQSPTHLIKTRGQQVTLRCSSQSGHNTVSWYQQALGQGPQFIFQYYREEENGRGNFPPRFSGLQFPNYSSELNVNALELDDSALYLCASSPGTPSSYEQYFGPGTRLTVT.

V usage is TRBV15 and J usage is TRBJ2-1; D not resolved. V lost 0 bases, J lost 10 bases, and 13 bases lay in between. Germline values: CDR1 LNHNV, CDR2 YYDKDF (reference sequence). The CDR3 loop spans 14 amino acids. Here the CDR3 DNA reads TGTGCCACCAGCAGAGATCTCGAGTCCGAAGAGCAGTTCTTC. Translated: CATSRDLESEEQFF. The full variable domain, in which reference TRBV15 and TRBJ2-1 provide the parts outside the CDR3, is DAMVIQNPRYQVTQFGKPVTLSCSQTLNHNVMYWYQQKSSQAPKLLFHYYDKDFNNEADTPDNFQSRRPNTSFCFLDIRSPGLGDTAMYLCATSRDLESEEQFFGPGTRLTVL.

In its sample, this clone was seen a few times. The chain joins TRBV25-1 to TRBJ2-7; 10 nucleotides agree with TRBD2. This CDR3 is built from 17 residues. V lost 4 bases to trimming and J lost 3 bases; unmatched junction nucleotides: 12. From germline, CDR1 is MGHDK and CDR2 SYGVNS. For the CDR3, the DNA is TGTGCCAGCAGTGCCTCAATGGGGCTAGCGGGAGTCTACGAGCAGTACTTC. It codes for CASSASMGLAGVYEQYF.

The chain combines TRBV4-1 with TRBJ2-3; TRBD2 aligns across 8 bases. CDR3 length: 16 amino acids. Germline assignment: CDR1 MGHRA and CDR2 YSYEKL. The V and J ends lost 4 bases and 4 bases, in that order; junction bases with no gene match: 10. The CDR3 DNA reads TGCGCCAGCAGCCCTAACAGCGGGAGTATCTCAGATACGCAGTATTTT. The encoded protein is CASSPNSGSISDTQYF.

The chain recombines TRBV5-1 with TRBJ2-3, with 8 positions matching TRBD2. With 4 bases clipped from V and 6 bases from J, the junction kept 10 bases outside the gene matches. The V gene's germline CDR1 is SGHRS and CDR2 YFSETQ. CDR3 length equals 15 residues. This CDR3 reads CASSLSGRTSDTQYF. In nucleotides, the CDR3 is TGCGCCAGCAGCCTCAGCGGGAGAACATCGGATACGCAGTATTTT.

V and J are TRBV27 and TRBJ1-6; a possible D gene is TRBD1 (6 bases). The germline V gene encodes CDR1 MNHEY and CDR2 SMNVEV (reference sequence). Between the trimmed V and J ends, which lost 3 bases and 9 bases, there was a span of 9 bases. There are 13 residues in the CDR3. CDR3 residues: CASSFGGASPLHF. CDR3 bases: TGTGCCAGCAGTTTTGGGGGGGCTTCACCCCTCCACTTT.

This rearrangement joins TRBV3-1 (or the pseudogene TRBV3-2) to TRBJ2-2; TRBD2 agrees at 7 bases. CDR3 length: 16 amino acids. Losses at the gene ends were 4 bases for V and 3 bases for J; bases not matched to a gene: 8. CDR1 is LGHDT, CDR2 YNNKEL, per germline (reference sequence). CDR3 nucleotides: TGTGCCAGCAGCCGAGCGGCTAGCGGACACACCGGGGAGCTGTTTTTT. Its translation is CASSRAASGHTGELFF.

The chain carries TRBV27 and TRBJ2-5, with TRBD1 identical over 8 bases. CDR1 and CDR2 (germline): MNHEY, SMNVEV (reference sequence). V shed 6 bases and J 5 bases; nucleotides not matched to a gene: 8. The CDR3 extends over 14 amino acids. The CDR3 protein is CASRHRGLYETQYF. The CDR3 nucleotides are TGTGCCAGCAGGCACAGGGGGTTATATGAGACCCAGTACTTC.

In this sample, this clone turned up a few times. This sequence joins TRBV6-2 or TRBV6-3 and TRBJ2-1; maybe TRBD1 (6 bases). This CDR3 is built from 15 residues. Germline-derived CDR1 and CDR2 are MNHEY and SVGEGT. The V end lost 2 bases, the J end lost 5 bases, and 13 bases lay between the germline ends. The CDR3: CASSYPTGRDNEQFF. CDR3 coding DNA: TGTGCCAGCAGTTACCCGACAGGAAGAGACAATGAGCAGTTCTTC.

This clone was recorded once. The genes are TRBV24-1 and TRBJ2-7; D not certain. The germline V gene has CDR1 KGHDR and CDR2 SFDVKD. The CDR3 has 11 residues. Deletions cut 3 bases from V and 5 bases from J, with 4 bases between. CDR3 bases: TGTGCCACCAGTGATCGCGACGAGCAGTACTTC. It translates to CATSDRDEQYF.

J is TRBJ1-1 and V is TRBV12-5; no firm D call. Germline V gene data show CDR1 as LGHNT and CDR2 as FRNRAP. V was shortened by 5 bases and J by 7 bases, with 14 bases between the two germline ends. This CDR3 spans 13 amino acids. CDR3 sequence: CASGPDGFSEAFF. CDR3 nucleotide sequence: TGTGCTAGTGGTCCCGACGGGTTTAGTGAAGCTTTCTTT.

V usage is TRBV19 and J usage is TRBJ2-2; D is ambiguous. V was shortened by 5 bases and J by 2 bases, with 9 bases between the two germline ends. Germline assignment: CDR1 LNHDA and CDR2 SQIVND (reference sequence). The CDR3 consists of 14 residues. DNA of the CDR3: TGTGCCAGTAGTCTCTACCCAAACACCGGGGAGCTGTTTTTT. This sequence encodes CASSLYPNTGELFF. The full variable domain, its missing parts supplied by reference TRBV19 and TRBJ2-2, is DGGITQSPKYLFRKEGQNVTLSCEQNLNHDAMYWYRQDPGQGLRLIYYSQIVNDFQKGDIAEGYSVSREKKESFPLTVTSAQKNPTAFYLCASSLYPNTGELFFGEGSRLTVL.